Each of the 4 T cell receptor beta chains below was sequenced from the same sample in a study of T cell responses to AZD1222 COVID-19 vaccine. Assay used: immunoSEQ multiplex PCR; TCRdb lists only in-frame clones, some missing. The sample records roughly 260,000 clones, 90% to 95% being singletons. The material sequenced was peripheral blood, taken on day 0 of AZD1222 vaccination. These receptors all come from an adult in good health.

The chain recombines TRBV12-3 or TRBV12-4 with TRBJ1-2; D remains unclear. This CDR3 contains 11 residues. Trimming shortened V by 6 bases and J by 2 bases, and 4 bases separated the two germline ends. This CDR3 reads CASSENYGYTF. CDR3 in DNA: TGTGCCAGCAGCGAAAACTATGGCTACACCTTC.

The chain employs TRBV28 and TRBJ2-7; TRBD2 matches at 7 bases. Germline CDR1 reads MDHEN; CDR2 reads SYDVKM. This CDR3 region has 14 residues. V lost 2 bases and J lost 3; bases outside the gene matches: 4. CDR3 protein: CASSLGGGDYEQYF. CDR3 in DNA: TGTGCCAGCAGTTTAGGCGGGGGAGACTACGAGCAGTACTTC.

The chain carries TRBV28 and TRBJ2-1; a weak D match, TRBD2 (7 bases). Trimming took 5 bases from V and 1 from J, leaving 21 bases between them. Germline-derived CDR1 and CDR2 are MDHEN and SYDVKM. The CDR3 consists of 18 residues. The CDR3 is CASSSDSGGPGSYNEQFF. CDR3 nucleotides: TGTGCCAGCAGTAGTGATTCCGGGGGGCCTGGGTCCTACAATGAGCAGTTCTTC.

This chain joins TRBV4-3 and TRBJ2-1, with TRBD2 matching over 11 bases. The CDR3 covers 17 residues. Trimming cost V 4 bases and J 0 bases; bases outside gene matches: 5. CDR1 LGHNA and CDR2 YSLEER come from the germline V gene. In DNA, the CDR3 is TGCGCCAGCAGCCGGAAGGGACTAGCGGACTCCTACAATGAGCAGTTCTTC. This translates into CASSRKGLADSYNEQFF.